The 3 T cell receptor beta chains listed next were all sequenced from one sample in a study of response to subunit inactivated influenza vaccine. TCRdb used MiXCR to reprocess the RT-PCR reads, holding one entry per CDR3 protein. This table has some 850,000 distinct CDR3 sequences, 15% to 20% appearing once. The sample here was PBMCs from blood, taken more than 4 days after vaccination. The receptors originated from a man over 45 who received an inactivated influenza vaccine.

The V call is TRBV20-1, the J call TRBJ1-5; a possible D gene is TRBD1 (5 bases). The CDR3 extends over 16 amino acids. Germline CDR1 and CDR2: DFQATT and SNEGSKA (reference sequence). Trimming removed 0 bases from V and 4 bases from J, with 16 bases in between. The CDR3 nucleotides are TGCAGTGCTAGAGAGAGGATGGACATAAGGAATCAGCCCCAGCATTTT. Its translation: CSARERMDIRNQPQHF.

The chain couples TRBV6-2 or TRBV6-3 to TRBJ2-2, with TRBD1 identical over 7 bases. This CDR3 has 15 residues. V gave up 8 bases and J gave up 3 bases; unmatched junction bases: 9. CDR1 is MNHEY, CDR2 SVGEGT, per germline. The CDR3 DNA is TGTGCCAGCTTAGGGACAGAAGGTTACACCGGGGAGCTGTTTTTT. Encoded protein: CASLGTEGYTGELFF.

The sample holds a few counts of this clonotype. The V gene is TRBV7-9, the J gene TRBJ2-3, with D hard to call. Germline loops: CDR1 SEHNR, CDR2 FQNEAQ (reference sequence). V lost 6 bases, J lost 0 bases, and 10 bases lay in between. The CDR3 runs to 14 residues. Here the CDR3 DNA reads TGTGCCAGCAGTGCCGAAACTAGCACAGATACGCAGTATTTT. Translation: CASSAETSTDTQYF.